The T cell receptor (beta chain) described here comes from a study of OX40 agonist ivuxolimab in advanced cancers. Overall study context: With a range of roughly 20 to 80, age averaged about 58 years, and more than 75% were male. Findings of the study overall: Not determined was the antigen specificity of the expanded peripheral T cells.

The table came from immunoSEQ multiplex PCR; TCRdb's copy has only in-frame clones and leaves some out. Of roughly 17,000 clones in the sample, about nine tenths were seen once. Samples were taken at baseline and on day 1 of cycles 4 and 7. The ends lost 1 base at V and 2 bases at J; junction bases unmatched: 4. CDR3 size: 16 residues. Germline assignment: CDR1 SGHDT and CDR2 YYEEEE. With regard to this clone: Its antigen is unknown.

This clonotype originated in an adult with an advanced solid tumor such as melanoma, head and neck, liver or kidney cancer. The material sequenced was CD4+ or CD8+ T cells sorted from blood, taken in a trial of the OX40 agonist ivuxolimab. The chain combines TRBV5-6 with TRBJ2-1; TRBD1 agrees at 9 bases. CDR3 amino acids: CASSLHRGPTYNEQFF. CDR3 sequence (DNA): TGTGCCAGCAGCTTGCACAGGGGGCCGACCTACAATGAGCAGTTCTTC.